These T cell receptor beta chains were read from a single sample in a study of OX40 agonist ivuxolimab in advanced cancers. The data were produced by immunoSEQ multiplex PCR, yet TCRdb's version contains in-frame clones alone and is incomplete. The repertoire has around 71,000 clones, around 78% of them found once; the top ten carry roughly 5.4%. This specimen consisted of CD4+ or CD8+ T cells sorted from blood, obtained in a trial of the OX40 agonist ivuxolimab. The receptors derive from an adult with an advanced solid tumor such as melanoma, head and neck, liver or kidney cancer. Each CDR3 is given with its conserved first and last residue. D genes are given only for firm matches. Size is omitted from some rows. Given values are once, few, many or a class for expanded clones.

j_gene: TRBJ1-1
d_gene: -
v_gene: TRBV6-6
abundance: -
CDR3nt: TGTGCCAGCAGTCGCCGACAGGCGGTAAGCACTGAAGCTTTCTTT
CDR3aa: CASSRRQAVSTEAFF

j_gene: TRBJ2-6
d_gene: -
v_gene: TRBV29-1
abundance: -
CDR3nt: TGCAGCGTTGAAGGCCCCGGGGCCAACGTCCTGACTTTC
CDR3aa: CSVEGPGANVLTF

j_gene: TRBJ2-1
d_gene: TRBD2
v_gene: TRBV4-3
abundance: -
CDR3nt: TGCGCCAGCAGCCAAGGGCGGGGGGCCTACAATGAGCAGTTCTTC
CDR3aa: CASSQGRGAYNEQFF

j_gene: TRBJ1-1
d_gene: -
v_gene: TRBV7-6
abundance: once
CDR3nt: TGTGCCAGCAGCTCCCATCTCATCACTGAAGCTTTCTTT
CDR3aa: CASSSHLITEAFF

j_gene: TRBJ1-1
d_gene: -
v_gene: TRBV6-5
abundance: -
CDR3nt: TGTGCCAGCAGTTACGACAACCGAGGAAACACTGAAGCTTTCTTT
CDR3aa: CASSYDNRGNTEAFF

j_gene: TRBJ1-2
d_gene: -
v_gene: TRBV6-1
abundance: -
CDR3nt: TGTGCCAGCAGTGAAGGGTCGTCTAACTATGGCTACACCTTC
CDR3aa: CASSEGSSNYGYTF

j_gene: TRBJ1-2
d_gene: -
v_gene: TRBV7-8
abundance: -
CDR3nt: TGTGCCAGCAGCTTAACCACAGAGAACTATGGCTACACCTTC
CDR3aa: CASSLTTENYGYTF

j_gene: TRBJ2-7
d_gene: -
v_gene: TRBV7-9
abundance: -
CDR3nt: TGTGCCAGCAGCTTCGAGCAGGGGGGCACCTACGAGCAGTACTTC
CDR3aa: CASSFEQGGTYEQYF

j_gene: TRBJ1-2
d_gene: TRBD1
v_gene: TRBV9
abundance: -
CDR3nt: TGTGCCAGCAGCCGGGGACAGGGAAACTATGGCTACACCTTC
CDR3aa: CASSRGQGNYGYTF

j_gene: TRBJ1-2
d_gene: -
v_gene: TRBV4-3
abundance: -
CDR3nt: TGCGCCAGCAGCCAAGATCAGACAGCCATCTGGTATGGCTACACCTTC
CDR3aa: CASSQDQTAIWYGYTF

j_gene: TRBJ2-1
d_gene: -
v_gene: TRBV9
abundance: -
CDR3nt: TGTGCCAGCAGCGCCACAGGCGTGAGTGAGCAGTTCTTC
CDR3aa: CASSATGVSEQFF

j_gene: TRBJ2-7
d_gene: -
v_gene: TRBV23-1
abundance: -
CDR3nt: TGCGCCAGCAGTCCCAATCGCGCAGGGATCGCCTACGAGCAGTACTTC
CDR3aa: CASSPNRAGIAYEQYF

j_gene: TRBJ2-3
d_gene: -
v_gene: TRBV5-4
abundance: -
CDR3nt: TGTGCCAGCAGCTTGAGGCAGGGTAGCACAGATACGCAGTATTTT
CDR3aa: CASSLRQGSTDTQYF

j_gene: TRBJ2-5
d_gene: -
v_gene: TRBV20-1
abundance: -
CDR3nt: TGCAGTGCTAGAAACGTAGAGACCCAGTACTTC
CDR3aa: CSARNVETQYF

j_gene: TRBJ1-2
d_gene: -
v_gene: TRBV11-2
abundance: -
CDR3nt: TGTGCCAGCAGCTTAGGGTTCTCGCTGGAGGCCGGCTACACCTTC
CDR3aa: CASSLGFSLEAGYTF

j_gene: TRBJ2-7
d_gene: -
v_gene: TRBV18
abundance: -
CDR3nt: TGTGCCAGCTCCGGGGACCGGGACTCCCCCCACGAGCAGTACTTC
CDR3aa: CASSGDRDSPHEQYF

j_gene: TRBJ2-7
d_gene: TRBD2
v_gene: TRBV9
abundance: few
CDR3nt: TGTGCCAGCAGCCCCGGACTAGCGGGCCGCTCCTACGAGCAGTACTTC
CDR3aa: CASSPGLAGRSYEQYF

j_gene: TRBJ2-7
d_gene: -
v_gene: TRBV19
abundance: few
CDR3nt: TGTGCCAGTAGTATGGACAGACTGTACGAGCAGTACTTC
CDR3aa: CASSMDRLYEQYF

j_gene: TRBJ2-5
d_gene: -
v_gene: TRBV27
abundance: -
CDR3nt: TGTGCCAGCCGACTACTGGGGCAAGAGACCCAGTACTTC
CDR3aa: CASRLLGQETQYF

j_gene: TRBJ1-5
d_gene: -
v_gene: TRBV28
abundance: -
CDR3nt: TGTGCCAGCAGTTTCTCCGGACGTTATCAGCCCCAGCATTTT
CDR3aa: CASSFSGRYQPQHF

j_gene: TRBJ1-2
d_gene: -
v_gene: TRBV28
abundance: -
CDR3nt: TGTGCCAGCACGGCCGGCAACTATGGCTACACCTTC
CDR3aa: CASTAGNYGYTF

j_gene: TRBJ1-4
d_gene: -
v_gene: TRBV6-6
abundance: -
CDR3nt: TGTGCCAGCAGTTACTCGCGCCCAGCAACTAATGAAAAACTGTTTTTT
CDR3aa: CASSYSRPATNEKLFF

j_gene: TRBJ2-2
d_gene: TRBD2
v_gene: TRBV19
abundance: -
CDR3nt: TGTGCCAGTAGTAAAGCAGCGGGAAATCCCTCAGGGGAGCTGTTTTTT
CDR3aa: CASSKAAGNPSGELFF

j_gene: TRBJ1-2
d_gene: -
v_gene: TRBV1
abundance: -
CDR3nt: TGCACCAGGGGCCGCGAGGAAGGCTACACCTTC
CDR3aa: CTRGREEGYTF

j_gene: TRBJ2-3
d_gene: TRBD2
v_gene: TRBV18
abundance: -
CDR3nt: TGTGCCAGCTCACCAGGACTAGCGGGGGGAGCAGGCACAGATACGCAGTATTTT
CDR3aa: CASSPGLAGGAGTDTQYF

j_gene: TRBJ2-7
d_gene: -
v_gene: TRBV2
abundance: -
CDR3nt: TGTGCCAGCAGTGAATTACAAGTATCCTACGAGCAGTACTTC
CDR3aa: CASSELQVSYEQYF

j_gene: TRBJ2-7
d_gene: -
v_gene: TRBV28
abundance: -
CDR3nt: TGTGCCAGCAGTTCCTACGACGCAGGGATGTACGAGCAGTACTTC
CDR3aa: CASSSYDAGMYEQYF

j_gene: TRBJ2-1
d_gene: -
v_gene: TRBV29-1
abundance: once
CDR3nt: TGCAGCGTTGGGACTGGATACAATGAGCAGTTCTTC
CDR3aa: CSVGTGYNEQFF

j_gene: TRBJ2-1
d_gene: -
v_gene: TRBV14
abundance: -
CDR3nt: TGTGCCAGCAGCCAAGACGGGAGCCGCCCCTTGATCTACAATGAGCAGTTCTTC
CDR3aa: CASSQDGSRPLIYNEQFF

j_gene: TRBJ2-7
d_gene: -
v_gene: TRBV4-1
abundance: -
CDR3nt: TGCGCCAGCAGCCACACAACGGGGAATCGGAACTTAACTACTGCGGGGCAGTACTTC
CDR3aa: CASSHTTGNRNLTTAGQYF

j_gene: TRBJ2-3
d_gene: -
v_gene: TRBV6-1
abundance: -
CDR3nt: TGTGCCAGCAGTGAAGTTAATCCCCCCAAGGCAGATACGCAGTATTTT
CDR3aa: CASSEVNPPKADTQYF

j_gene: TRBJ2-3
d_gene: TRBD2
v_gene: TRBV5-1
abundance: -
CDR3nt: TGCGCCAGCAGCTTAACACTAGCGGCGTCAGATACGCAGTATTTT
CDR3aa: CASSLTLAASDTQYF

j_gene: TRBJ2-1
d_gene: -
v_gene: TRBV11-2
abundance: -
CDR3nt: TGTGCCAGCAGATACGATAAAGGGAATGAGCAGTTCTTC
CDR3aa: CASRYDKGNEQFF

j_gene: TRBJ2-7
d_gene: -
v_gene: TRBV28
abundance: -
CDR3nt: TGTGCCAGCGGCATTGGGGGGTCCTACGAGCAGTACTTC
CDR3aa: CASGIGGSYEQYF

j_gene: TRBJ1-2
d_gene: -
v_gene: TRBV5-1
abundance: -
CDR3nt: TGCGCCAGCAGCTTGGAGGAAGGGGAAACGGGGTATGGCTACACCTTC
CDR3aa: CASSLEEGETGYGYTF

j_gene: TRBJ2-2
d_gene: -
v_gene: TRBV18
abundance: -
CDR3nt: TGTGCCAGCTCACCACGAGGGCAGGGAGGAACCGGGGAGCTGTTTTTT
CDR3aa: CASSPRGQGGTGELFF

j_gene: TRBJ2-1
d_gene: -
v_gene: TRBV5-1
abundance: -
CDR3nt: TGCGCCAGCAGCCAGTTCGGGGCGGGGTCCTACAATGAGCAGTTCTTC
CDR3aa: CASSQFGAGSYNEQFF

j_gene: TRBJ2-3
d_gene: TRBD2
v_gene: TRBV11-2
abundance: -
CDR3nt: TGTGCCAGCAGCTTAATGGGACTAGCGGGAGTTGCAGATACGCAGTATTTT
CDR3aa: CASSLMGLAGVADTQYF

j_gene: TRBJ2-1
d_gene: TRBD2
v_gene: TRBV7-2
abundance: -
CDR3nt: TGTGCCAGCAGCTTAGGTAGTTCGGGACTAGCGGGTTACAATGAGCAGTTCTTC
CDR3aa: CASSLGSSGLAGYNEQFF

j_gene: TRBJ1-1
d_gene: TRBD1
v_gene: TRBV28
abundance: -
CDR3nt: TGTGCCAGCAGTTTAGGACAGGGGAAAGCTTTCTTT
CDR3aa: CASSLGQGKAFF

j_gene: TRBJ2-3
d_gene: -
v_gene: TRBV19
abundance: -
CDR3nt: TGTGCCAGTAGTATTCGGCAGGGTACAGATACGCAGTATTTT
CDR3aa: CASSIRQGTDTQYF

j_gene: TRBJ2-1
d_gene: TRBD2
v_gene: TRBV9
abundance: few
CDR3nt: TGTGCCAGCAGCCCACTTAGCGGGGCGGGCTACAATGAGCAGTTCTTC
CDR3aa: CASSPLSGAGYNEQFF

j_gene: TRBJ2-1
d_gene: TRBD2
v_gene: TRBV7-2
abundance: -
CDR3nt: TGTGCCAGCAGCTTACCGGGACTAGCGGACAATGAGCAGTTCTTC
CDR3aa: CASSLPGLADNEQFF

j_gene: TRBJ1-5
d_gene: TRBD1
v_gene: TRBV27
abundance: -
CDR3nt: TGTGCCAGCTCCCAGGACAGGCCCAAACTCTATAGCAATCAGCCCCAGCATTTT
CDR3aa: CASSQDRPKLYSNQPQHF

j_gene: TRBJ2-7
d_gene: TRBD2
v_gene: TRBV7-6
abundance: few
CDR3nt: TGTGCCAGCAGCCAGACTAGCGGAGGCGAGCAGTACTTC
CDR3aa: CASSQTSGGEQYF

j_gene: TRBJ2-3
d_gene: TRBD1
v_gene: TRBV18
abundance: -
CDR3nt: TGTGCCAGCTCACTACAGGGGGGTCCGACAGATACGCAGTATTTT
CDR3aa: CASSLQGGPTDTQYF

j_gene: TRBJ1-1
d_gene: TRBD1
v_gene: TRBV7-2
abundance: -
CDR3nt: TGTGCCAGCAGCGCGGACAGGGGAAACACTGAAGCTTTCTTT
CDR3aa: CASSADRGNTEAFF